The 2 T cell receptor beta chains reported below all come from one sample, sequenced in a study of blood T cell repertoires in COVID-19. Generated by immunoSEQ multiplex PCR, the TCRdb table keeps only in-frame clones and is missing some. The sample has hundreds of thousands of clones, around 85% seen once. The sequencing sample was made of peripheral blood. These receptors came from an elderly man with acute or convalescent COVID-19.

The J gene is TRBJ2-1, the V gene TRBV6-5; the match to TRBD1 covers 7 bases. There are 15 residues in the CDR3. V gave up 4 bases and J gave up 3 bases; unmatched junction bases: 6. Germline-derived CDR1 and CDR2 are MNHEY and SVGAGI. For the CDR3, the DNA is TGTGCCAGCAGTTTCACAGGGGCCGGCTACAATGAGCAGTTCTTC. Translation: CASSFTGAGYNEQFF.

The chain carries TRBV6-1 and TRBJ1-2; D is uncertain. V lost 3 bases and J lost 8, with 13 bases in between. The CDR3 consists of 13 residues. Germline V gene sequence: CDR1 MNHNS, CDR2 SASEGT. The CDR3 region has the DNA TGTGCCAGCAGTGAGGGCAGGATCGGCGGCTACACCTTC. Translation: CASSEGRIGGYTF.